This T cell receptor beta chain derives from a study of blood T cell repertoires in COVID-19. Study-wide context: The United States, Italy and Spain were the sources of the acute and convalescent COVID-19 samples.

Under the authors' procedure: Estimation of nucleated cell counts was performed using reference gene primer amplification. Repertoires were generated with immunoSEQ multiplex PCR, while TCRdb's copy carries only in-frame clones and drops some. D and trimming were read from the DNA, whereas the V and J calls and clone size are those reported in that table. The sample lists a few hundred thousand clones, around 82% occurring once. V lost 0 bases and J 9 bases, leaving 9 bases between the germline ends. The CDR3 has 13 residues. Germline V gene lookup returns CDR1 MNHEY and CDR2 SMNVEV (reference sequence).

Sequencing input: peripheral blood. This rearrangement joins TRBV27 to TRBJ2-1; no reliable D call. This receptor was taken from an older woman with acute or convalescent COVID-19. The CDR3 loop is CASSLSRSAEQFF. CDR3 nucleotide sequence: TGTGCCAGCAGTTTATCCAGGTCGGCTGAGCAGTTCTTC.